These 8 T cell receptor beta chains were all obtained from the same sample, sequenced in a study of Ad26.COV2.S vaccination and SARS-CoV-2 variants. Documented treatment: some 20 received Ad26.COV2.S at low or high dose, single or two shots; about 5 received placebo; per-sample allocation not given. All samples were drawn on day 63, counting from the first vaccine or placebo injection. The data were produced by immunoSEQ multiplex PCR, yet TCRdb's version contains in-frame clones alone and is incomplete. This table has fewer than 500,000 clones, around 90% appearing once. Sample: peripheral blood, taken in a trial of Ad26.COV2.S vaccine versus placebo. The receptor source for this set is a person between 18 and 60 years old who received the Ad26.COV2.S COVID-19 vaccine or a placebo.

This chain joins TRBV24-1 and TRBJ2-2; D is unresolved. The ends were cut back, 3 bases at V and 1 base at J, with 8 bases in the middle. The CDR3 covers 15 residues. Per germline, CDR1 KGHDR and CDR2 SFDVKD. This CDR3 is CATSDSRLNTGELFF. The CDR3 DNA sequence: TGTGCCACCAGTGATAGTAGGTTGAACACCGGGGAGCTGTTTTTT.

This chain joins TRBV10-2 and TRBJ2-7, with D possibly being TRBD2 (6 bases). V was shortened by 6 bases and J by 5 bases, with 17 bases between the two germline ends. CDR1 and CDR2 from the germline V gene are WSHSY and SAAADI. There are 14 residues in the CDR3. This CDR3 reads CASSQGPGSHEQYF. DNA for the CDR3: TGCGCCAGCAGCCAGGGACCCGGGAGCCACGAGCAGTACTTC.

J is TRBJ2-1 and V is TRBV4-1, with 8 bases aligning to TRBD2. Looked up from germline, CDR1 is MGHRA and CDR2 is YSYEKL. The length of the CDR3 is 16 residues. The V segment lost 0 bases and the J segment 6 bases; nucleotides outside the gene matches: 7. In nucleotides, the CDR3 is TGCGCCAGCAGCCAAGATCCGCCGGGAGGGCTCAATGAGCAGTTCTTC. Residues: CASSQDPPGGLNEQFF.

The CDR3 sequence: CASSSGQGRWYGYTF. The CDR3 bases are TGTGCCAGCAGCTCGGGACAGGGAAGATGGTATGGCTACACCTTC. V usage is TRBV28 and J usage is TRBJ1-2; the match to TRBD1 covers 9 bases. The CDR3 consists of 15 residues. J lost 5 bases, V lost 6 bases, and 10 bases had no gene match. Germline V lookup: CDR1 MDHEN, CDR2 SYDVKM.

CDR3: CASTVYNEQFF. CDR3 DNA: TGTGCCAGTACAGTTTACAATGAGCAGTTCTTC. The chain recombines TRBV19 with TRBJ2-1, with no clear D. From germline, CDR1 is LNHDA and CDR2 SQIVND (reference sequence). Trimming left V 7 bases short and J 4 bases short, with 5 bases between. The CDR3 totals 11 residues. The full variable domain, in which reference TRBV19 and TRBJ2-1 provide the parts outside the CDR3, is DGGITQSPKYLFRKEGQNVTLSCEQNLNHDAMYWYRQDPGQGLRLIYYSQIVNDFQKGDIAEGYSVSREKKESFPLTVTSAQKNPTAFYLCASTVYNEQFFGPGTRLTVL.

This chain connects TRBV6-5 to TRBJ2-1; D gene ambiguous. Per the germline V gene, CDR1 is MNHEY and CDR2 is SVGAGI. The ends were cut back, 2 bases at V and 0 bases at J, with 8 bases in the middle. The CDR3 length is 15 residues. The CDR3 loop reads CASSYQPISYNEQFF. CDR3 DNA: TGTGCCAGCAGTTACCAACCAATCTCCTACAATGAGCAGTTCTTC.

This clone was picked up one time. The chain uses TRBV10-3 and TRBJ1-5; D unclear. CDR3 length equals 15 residues. The V end was cut by 1 base, the J end by 1 base, with 8 bases between. The V gene's germline CDR1 is ENHRY and CDR2 SYGVKD. The CDR3 protein is CAISEFGSSNQPQHF. The CDR3 DNA is TGTGCCATCAGTGAGTTTGGGTCGAGCAATCAGCCCCAGCATTTT.

The V and J genes are TRBV3-1 (or the pseudogene TRBV3-2) and TRBJ1-1; a weak D match, TRBD1 (6 bases). The CDR3 extends over 14 amino acids. Trimming stripped 0 bases from V and 6 bases from J, with 11 bases between. Germline-derived CDR1 and CDR2 are LGHDT and YNNKEL (reference sequence). The CDR3 bases are TGTGCCAGCAGCCAAGATAACAGGGATTCTGAAGCTTTCTTT. Protein sequence: CASSQDNRDSEAFF.